The entry below gives a single TCR beta chain sequence along with its context. Sequenced by immunoSEQ multiplex PCR; TCRdb stores in-frame clones only, minus some. The sample contains about 2 million clones, roughly 96% of which appear only once. The data derive from a study of shared clonotypes between healthy human individuals. The CDR3 is 13 amino acids. With 0 bases removed from V and 7 bases from J, the gap between germline ends came to 6 bases. The V gene's germline CDR1 is WSHSY and CDR2 SAAADI. The sequenced sample was naive CD4+ T cells sorted from blood. Described subset: CD45RA+ positively selected. This receptor was identified in a man younger than 35 in good health. The chain recombines TRBV10-2 with TRBJ1-4; D is undetermined. For the CDR3, the DNA is TGCGCCAGCAGTGAGTCCCCCAGTGAAAAACTGTTTTTT. It encodes CASSESPSEKLFF.